The sequence of this T cell receptor (beta chain) was determined in a study of OX40 agonist ivuxolimab in advanced cancers. Study at large: The dose-escalation group included hepatocellular carcinoma, melanoma, renal cell carcinoma and head and neck cancer. Having had anti-PD-1, anti-PD-L1 or anti-CTLA-4 therapy before was allowed, and about 42% had some.

The study, taken as a whole, reports: Relative to CD4+, CD8+ T cells held more expanded clones on average.

Repertoires were generated with immunoSEQ multiplex PCR, while TCRdb's copy carries only in-frame clones and drops some. This table has 90,000 to 100,000 clones, 75% to 95% appearing once. Germline CDR1 LNHDA, CDR2 SQIVND (reference sequence). The CDR3 has 14 residues. V dropped 5 bases and J dropped 1 base, with 11 bases sitting between them. Comment on this clone: The antigen is undetermined.

The rearrangement links TRBV19 to TRBJ1-1, with D tentatively TRBD1 (5 bases). This TCR was sampled from an adult with an advanced solid tumor such as melanoma, head and neck, liver or kidney cancer. The sequencing here drew on CD4+ or CD8+ T cells sorted from blood, taken in a trial of the OX40 agonist ivuxolimab. The CDR3 protein is CASSLFGANTEAFF. The CDR3 DNA reads as TGTGCCAGTAGTTTATTCGGGGCGAACACTGAAGCTTTCTTT.